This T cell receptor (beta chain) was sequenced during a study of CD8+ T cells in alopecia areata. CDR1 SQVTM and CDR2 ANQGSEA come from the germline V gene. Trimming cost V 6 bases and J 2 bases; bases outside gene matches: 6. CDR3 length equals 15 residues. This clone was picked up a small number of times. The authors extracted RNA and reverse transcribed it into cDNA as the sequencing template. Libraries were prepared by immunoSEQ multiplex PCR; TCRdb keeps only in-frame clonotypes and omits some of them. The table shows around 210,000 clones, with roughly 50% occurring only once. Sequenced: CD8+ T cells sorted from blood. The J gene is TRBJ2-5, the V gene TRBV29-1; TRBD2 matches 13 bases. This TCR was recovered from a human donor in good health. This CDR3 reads CSVATSGGLQETQYF. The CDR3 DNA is TGCAGCGTGGCGACTAGCGGGGGGTTACAAGAGACCCAGTACTTC.